This entry lists 15 T cell receptor beta chains sequenced from one sample in a study of STAT5B mutations in CD4+ large granular lymphocyte leukemia. Only in-frame clones appear in the TCRdb table, and some are missing; sequencing was by immunoSEQ multiplex PCR. This sample yields 40,000 to 55,000 clones, of which about 86% are seen a single time; around 3% belongs to the top ten. Sequencing was done on a sample of CD4+ T cells from blood buffy coats. All receptors derive from a human donor in good health.

The V call is TRBV13, the J call TRBJ2-3; tentative D call: TRBD1 (5 bases). This CDR3 has 17 amino acids. CDR1 is PRHDT and CDR2 is FYEKMQ in the germline V gene (reference sequence). Trimming took 6 bases from V and 0 from J, leaving 19 bases between them. CDR3 DNA sequence: TGTGCCAGCAGTTACCCTCAAGGGGCAGGGAGCACAGATACGCAGTATTTT. Protein product: CASSYPQGAGSTDTQYF.

The chain links TRBV19 to TRBJ1-2; possible D gene TRBD1, 5 bases. The CDR3 is 15 residues long. Germline lookup yields CDR1 LNHDA and CDR2 SQIVND (reference sequence). V was shortened by 7 bases and J by 6 bases, with 21 bases between the two germline ends. CDR3 protein: CASTLGRGGENGYTF. For the CDR3, the DNA is TGTGCCAGTACCCTAGGGAGGGGAGGAGAGAATGGCTACACCTTC.

V usage is TRBV15 and J usage is TRBJ2-1; 9 nucleotides align to TRBD1. Germline lookup yields CDR1 LNHNV and CDR2 YYDKDF (reference sequence). V dropped 8 bases and J dropped 6; count of bases not matched to a gene: 11. The CDR3 has 15 residues. In DNA form, the CDR3 reads TGTGCCACCTCCACGAGGACAGGGGAGGGCAATGAGCAGTTCTTC. Translation: CATSTRTGEGNEQFF.

The chain is built from TRBV28 and TRBJ1-2; 8 nucleotides match TRBD1. V lost 4 bases and J lost 3; bases outside the gene matches: 4. The CDR3 totals 14 residues. Germline loops: CDR1 MDHEN, CDR2 SYDVKM. In DNA form, the CDR3 reads TGTGCCAGCAGTTCCGGACAGGGTGACTATGGCTACACCTTC. It is translated as CASSSGQGDYGYTF.

CDR3 sequence reads: CASSLTRQGGAFF. CDR3 DNA: TGTGCCAGCAGCTTAACCCGACAGGGTGGAGCTTTCTTT. The chain joins TRBV11-2 to TRBJ1-1; TRBD1 matches at 7 bases. Unmatched junction bases numbered 7, after V lost 2 bases and J lost 10 bases. The germline gives CDR1 SGHAT, CDR2 FQNNGV. The CDR3 has 13 amino acids.

The J gene is TRBJ1-2, the V gene TRBV4-2, with 7 bases identical to TRBD1. The CDR3 runs to 16 residues. Germline V gene lookup returns CDR1 LGHNA and CDR2 YNFKEQ. Germline trimming cut 8 bases from V and 8 bases from J; bases unmatched to any gene: 20. The CDR3 nucleotides are TGTGCCAGCCGCCGTGAACTAGGGACAGATCAAGGGGGCTACACCTTC. This sequence encodes CASRRELGTDQGGYTF.

This chain uses TRBV4-2 with TRBJ2-2; D gene unclear. Germline V gene data show CDR1 as LGHNA and CDR2 as YNFKEQ. V lost 0 bases and J lost 2, with 10 bases in between. The CDR3 covers 16 residues. CDR3 DNA sequence: TGTGCCAGCAGCCAAGATATCCCCTCTAACACCGGGGAGCTGTTTTTT. It specifies CASSQDIPSNTGELFF.

The V call is TRBV5-4, the J call TRBJ2-2, with no clear D. Per germline, CDR1 SGHNT and CDR2 YYREEE (reference sequence). Trimming took off 4 bases at V and 0 bases at J, with 4 bases between the two ends. CDR3 length: 13 residues. The CDR3 loop reads CASSETNTGELFF. The CDR3, as DNA: TGTGCCAGCAGCGAGACGAACACCGGGGAGCTGTTTTTT.

J is TRBJ2-1 and V is TRBV7-2, with no clear D. The V and J ends lost 3 bases and 0 bases respectively, with 9 bases between them. The CDR3 covers 15 residues. From germline, CDR1 is SGHTA and CDR2 FQGNSA. The CDR3 loop is CASSLTWTSYNEQFF. CDR3 in DNA: TGTGCCAGCAGCTTGACTTGGACCTCCTACAATGAGCAGTTCTTC.

This clone was counted a single time. The chain is built from TRBV7-2 and TRBJ1-2, with TRBD1 matching over 7 bases. Germline V CDR1 and CDR2: SGHTA, FQGNSA. CDR3 length equals 14 residues. V lost 0 bases and J lost 3; bases outside the gene matches: 1. Written as DNA, the CDR3 is TGTGCCAGCAGCTTAGCCGACAGGGACTATGGCTACACCTTC. The encoded protein is CASSLADRDYGYTF.

V usage is TRBV7-2 and J usage is TRBJ1-2, with TRBD1 as a possible D gene (5 bases). The V gene's germline CDR1 is SGHTA and CDR2 FQGNSA. The length of the CDR3 is 15 residues. V was clipped by 4 bases and J by 0 bases, with 12 bases between them. CDR3 sequence (DNA): TGTGCCAGCAGCTCAGACAGCAGTTCTAACTATGGCTACACCTTC. Its protein is CASSSDSSSNYGYTF. The whole variable domain, remainder taken from reference TRBV7-2 and TRBJ1-2, is GAGVSQSPSNKVTEKGKDVELRCDPISGHTALYWYRQSLGQGLEFLIYFQGNSAPDKSGLPSDRFSAERTGGSVSTLTIQRTQQEDSAVYLCASSSDSSSNYGYTFGSGTRLTVV.

On this clone itself: Relative to the germline gene, one junction end is altered; a read error may explain this. In DNA form, the CDR3 reads TGTGCCAGCAGCAGGACAGGTGTCTCCTCCGAGCAGTACTTC. This encodes CASSRTGVSSEQYF. This chain joins TRBV7-2 and TRBJ2-7, with 7 bases that match TRBD1. The CDR3 loop spans 14 amino acids. Germline CDR1 SGHTA, CDR2 FQGNSA.

This clone turned up a few times. This chain connects TRBV2 to TRBJ2-7; no clear D. The CDR3 has 13 residues. Germline loops: CDR1 SNHLY, CDR2 FYNNEI. The V end lost 7 bases, the J end lost 2 bases, and 12 bases lay between the germline ends. CDR3 sequence reads: CASKVRNPYEQYF. CDR3 DNA: TGTGCCAGCAAGGTCAGGAATCCCTACGAGCAGTACTTC.

The V call is TRBV30, the J call TRBJ1-4; D ambiguous. Per the germline V gene, CDR1 is GTSNPN and CDR2 is SVGIG (reference sequence). V was cut by 2 bases and J by 4 bases, with 14 bases left in between. This CDR3 is built from 15 residues. The chain's CDR3 is CAWSLGTAFNEKLFF. CDR3 sequence (DNA): TGTGCCTGGAGTCTGGGCACAGCATTTAATGAAAAACTGTTTTTT.

This clone was counted a few times. The chain links TRBV7-3 to TRBJ1-1; D is uncertain. In germline, CDR1 is SGHTA, CDR2 FQGTGA. Trimming took 3 bases from V and 0 from J, leaving 11 bases between them. The CDR3 totals 15 residues. In nucleotides, the CDR3 is TGTGCCAGCAGCTTCGGGATCATAATGAACACTGAAGCTTTCTTT. Its translation is CASSFGIIMNTEAFF.